The clone carrying this T cell receptor (beta chain) came up once. Antigen: not known. The sample belongs to a study of OX40 agonist ivuxolimab in advanced cancers. Study-wide context: Patients achieving partial responses numbered three: one hepatocellular carcinoma case and two cutaneous melanoma cases.

The study's findings and limits: Expanded peripheral T cells had an undetermined antigen specificity. Both blood CD4+ and CD8+ T cells showed clonal growth by week 6 at 0.1 to 3.0 mg/kg.

TCRdb keeps only in-frame clones here, not all; method: immunoSEQ multiplex PCR. The top ten clones hold around 6.3% of a sample with tens of thousands of clones, 90% to 95% of them seen once. Trimming left V 4 bases short and J 3 bases short, with 13 bases between. CDR1 and CDR2 from the germline V gene are SGHDN and FVKESK. This CDR3 region has 14 residues. The sequence derives from an adult with an advanced solid tumor such as melanoma, head and neck, liver or kidney cancer. The rearrangement joins TRBV14 to TRBJ2-7; D is possibly TRBD1 (6 bases). Specimen: CD4+ or CD8+ T cells sorted from blood, collected in a trial of the OX40 agonist ivuxolimab. CDR3 protein: CASSLLDRNYEQYF. The CDR3 bases are TGTGCCAGCAGCCTATTAGACAGGAACTACGAGCAGTACTTC.